This TCR beta chain was sequenced in a study of CXCR3-negative and CXCR3-positive naive CD8 T cells. Study-wide results and limits: Memory CD8+ cells showed much lower diversity, while both naive subsets were comparably high. The study found more hydrophobic TRB CDR3s in CXCR3-positive naive cells than in CXCR3-negative naive cells.

The CDR3 length is 14 residues. Libraries of TRB cDNA were made by 5' RACE and carried UMIs. TCRdb re-called the 5' RACE reads and catalogs CDR3 proteins one per entry, DNA excluded. The sample's table shows some 53,000 distinct CDR3 sequences. Note on this clonotype: Its antigen is not identified.

The chain uses TRBV12-3 or TRBV12-4 and TRBJ1-1; TCRdb's D call, TRBD1, is unchecked because there is no DNA. The sequencing sample was made of naive CXCR3+ CD8+ T cells from blood. Documented subset: CD45RO-CCR7+CD27+CD95- naive CD8+ T cells expressing CXCR3 (TNR3+). The TCR originated in a human donor in good health. Some clones in this sample may be carry-over from other donors' samples. CDR3 in amino acids: CASNPRTGRAEAFF.